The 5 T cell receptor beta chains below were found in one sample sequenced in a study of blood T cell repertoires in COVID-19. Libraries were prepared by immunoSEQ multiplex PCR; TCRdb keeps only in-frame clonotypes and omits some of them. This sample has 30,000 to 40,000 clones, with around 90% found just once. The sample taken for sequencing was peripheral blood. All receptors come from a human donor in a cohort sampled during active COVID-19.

This chain's CDR3 is CASSLSSLPNEKLFF. CDR3 DNA sequence: TGTGCCAGTAGCCTAAGTTCTCTCCCTAATGAAAAACTGTTTTTT. The chain couples TRBV19 to TRBJ1-4; D uncertain. The CDR3 totals 15 residues. Per the germline V gene, CDR1 is LNHDA and CDR2 is SQIVND (reference sequence). The germline V and J ends were trimmed by 6 bases and 3 bases, with 14 bases remaining between them. The whole variable domain, remainder taken from reference TRBV19 and TRBJ1-4, is DGGITQSPKYLFRKEGQNVTLSCEQNLNHDAMYWYRQDPGQGLRLIYYSQIVNDFQKGDIAEGYSVSREKKESFPLTVTSAQKNPTAFYLCASSLSSLPNEKLFFGSGTQLSVL.

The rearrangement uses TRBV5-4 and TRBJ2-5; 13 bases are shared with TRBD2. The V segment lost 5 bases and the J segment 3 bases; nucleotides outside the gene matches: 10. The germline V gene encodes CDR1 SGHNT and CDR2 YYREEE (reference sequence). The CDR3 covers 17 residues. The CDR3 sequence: CASSTGQGLAGKETQYF. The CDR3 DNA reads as TGTGCCAGCAGTACGGGACAGGGACTAGCGGGAAAAGAGACCCAGTACTTC.

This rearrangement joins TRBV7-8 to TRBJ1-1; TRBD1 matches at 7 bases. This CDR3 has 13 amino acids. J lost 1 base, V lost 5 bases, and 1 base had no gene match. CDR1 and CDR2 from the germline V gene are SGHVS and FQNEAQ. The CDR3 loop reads CASSHRGNTEAFF. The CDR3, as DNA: TGTGCCAGCAGCCACAGGGGGAACACTGAAGCTTTCTTT.

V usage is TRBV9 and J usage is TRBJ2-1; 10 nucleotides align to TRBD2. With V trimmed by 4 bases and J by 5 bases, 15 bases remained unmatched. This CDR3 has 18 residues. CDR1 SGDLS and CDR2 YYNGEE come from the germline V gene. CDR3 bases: TGTGCCAGCAGCACATCTCCCCGGGCTAGCGGGGGACACAATGAGCAGTTCTTC. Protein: CASSTSPRASGGHNEQFF.

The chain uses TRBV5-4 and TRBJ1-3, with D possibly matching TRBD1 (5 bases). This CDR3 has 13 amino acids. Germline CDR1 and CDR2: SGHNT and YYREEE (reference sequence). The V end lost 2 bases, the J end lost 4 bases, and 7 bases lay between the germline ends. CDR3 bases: TGTGCCAGCAGCTTCAGGGAAGGAAACACCATATATTTT. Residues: CASSFREGNTIYF.